The rows below give T cell receptor beta chains drawn from one sample of a study of cytomegalovirus exposure and HLA in healthy donors. Profiled with immunoSEQ multiplex PCR; TCRdb holds only in-frame clones, not every one. The sample has approximately 93,000 clones; about four fifths are singletons. What was sequenced was PBMCs. The receptors were gathered from a man between 45 and 60 years old in good health and CMV-seronegative. The CDR3 runs from the conserved cysteine through the conserved F or W. D genes are given only for firm matches. Clone size is not always given. Where it is, it says once, few, many or a class for expanded clones.

v_call	clone_size	d_call	j_call	cdr3_aa	cdr3_nt
TRBV5-4	-	-	TRBJ2-2	CASREGHPFTANTGELFF	TGTGCCAGCAGGGAGGGGCACCCTTTTACCGCGAACACCGGGGAGCTGTTTTTT
TRBV27	-	-	TRBJ2-1	CASSLSIGDLYNEQFF	TGTGCCAGCAGTTTATCGATAGGGGATCTCTACAATGAGCAGTTCTTC
TRBV10-3	few	TRBD1	TRBJ2-1	CAIRPGTGRGRAEQFF	TGTGCCATCAGACCTGGGACAGGAAGGGGCAGAGCTGAGCAGTTCTTC
TRBV2	few	-	TRBJ1-5	CASSAGTHQPQHF	TGTGCCAGCAGTGCCGGGACACATCAGCCCCAGCATTTT
TRBV28	-	-	TRBJ1-5	CTTRQSSNQPQHF	TGTACCACACGACAGTCTAGCAATCAGCCCCAGCATTTT
TRBV7-9	-	-	TRBJ1-1	CASSLARMNTEAFF	TGTGCCAGCAGCTTAGCGCGGATGAACACTGAAGCTTTCTTT
TRBV27	few	TRBD2	TRBJ2-3	CASSPRAGGVTDTQYF	TGTGCCAGCAGTCCCAGAGCGGGGGGGGTAACAGATACGCAGTATTTT
TRBV29-1	-	-	TRBJ2-1	CSVEELKRLEVNEQFF	TGCAGCGTTGAAGAGTTAAAGAGACTAGAAGTTAATGAGCAGTTCTTC
TRBV11-1	-	-	TRBJ2-7	CASSPAIGLSYEQYF	TGTGCCAGCAGCCCTGCGATCGGACTCTCCTACGAGCAGTACTTC
TRBV10-3	few	-	TRBJ2-2	CAISESTESSGELFF	TGTGCCATCAGTGAGTCCACAGAAAGTAGCGGGGAGCTGTTTTTT
TRBV19	-	TRBD1	TRBJ2-4	CASSAGTGLGTKNIQYF	TGTGCCAGTAGTGCCGGGACAGGGCTGGGGACCAAAAACATTCAGTACTTC
TRBV5-1	-	TRBD2	TRBJ2-5	CASSLSGLAAQETQYF	TGCGCCAGCAGCTTGTCGGGACTAGCGGCCCAAGAGACCCAGTACTTC
TRBV25-1	-	TRBD1	TRBJ2-3	CASSVRDRSTDTQYF	TGTGCCAGCAGTGTCCGGGACAGGAGCACAGATACGCAGTATTTT
TRBV27	-	-	TRBJ1-5	CASRKEGRSNQPQHF	TGTGCCAGCAGAAAGGAGGGGAGAAGCAATCAGCCCCAGCATTTT
TRBV10-3	-	TRBD2	TRBJ2-1	CATQVASGRGTYNEQFF	TGTGCCACCCAGGTCGCTAGCGGGAGAGGGACCTACAATGAGCAGTTCTTC
TRBV27	-	TRBD1	TRBJ2-3	CASSYDRDRDTQYF	TGTGCCAGCAGTTACGACAGGGACCGTGATACGCAGTATTTT
TRBV9	-	TRBD1	TRBJ2-5	CASSPRDREETQYF	TGTGCCAGCAGCCCTCGAGACAGGGAGGAGACCCAGTACTTC
TRBV7-9	once	-	TRBJ2-5	CASSRDLETQYF	TGTGCCAGCAGCCGGGACTTGGAGACCCAGTACTTC
TRBV28	few	-	TRBJ2-3	CASSLLTNTQYF	TGTGCCAGCAGCCTCCTTACTAATACGCAGTATTTT
TRBV2	-	TRBD2	TRBJ2-1	CASTGLAGYNEQFF	TGTGCCAGCACGGGACTAGCGGGTTACAATGAGCAGTTCTTC
TRBV6-1	-	-	TRBJ1-5	CASSEDEAAMVINQPQHF	TGTGCCAGCAGTGAAGATGAGGCAGCAATGGTGATCAATCAGCCCCAGCATTTT
TRBV9	-	TRBD1	TRBJ1-1	CASSVLGQGGTEAFF	TGTGCCAGCAGCGTGCTGGGACAGGGTGGCACTGAAGCTTTCTTT
TRBV2	-	TRBD1	TRBJ1-5	CASSAQGVSTQPQHF	TGTGCCAGCAGTGCGCAGGGGGTTAGCACTCAGCCCCAGCATTTT
TRBV9	-	TRBD2	TRBJ2-3	CASRGEVDTQYF	TGTGCCAGCCGGGGGGAGGTAGATACGCAGTATTTT
TRBV6-6	-	-	TRBJ1-1	CASTLLGGDTEAFF	TGTGCCAGCACCCTCTTAGGGGGGGACACTGAAGCTTTCTTT
TRBV5-1	once	TRBD1	TRBJ1-5	CASSWGTGNQPQHF	TGCGCCAGCAGCTGGGGGACAGGAAATCAGCCCCAGCATTTT
TRBV4-2	-	TRBD1	TRBJ2-1	CASSQEAGGGYNEQFF	TGTGCCAGCAGCCAAGAAGCAGGGGGCGGCTACAATGAGCAGTTCTTC
TRBV28	-	-	TRBJ2-1	CASSFRWLDQSSSYNEQFF	TGTGCCAGCAGTTTCAGGTGGTTGGATCAGTCGAGCTCCTACAATGAGCAGTTCTTC
TRBV5-6	-	-	TRBJ1-2	CASSRRELYGYTF	TGTGCCAGCAGCCGAAGAGAGTTATATGGCTACACCTTC
TRBV29-1	-	-	TRBJ1-2	CSVEFTLSGYTF	TGCAGCGTTGAATTTACCTTGAGTGGCTACACCTTC
TRBV11-2	-	-	TRBJ2-7	CASSPGVTYEQYF	TGTGCCAGCAGCCCGGGGGTGACCTACGAGCAGTACTTC
TRBV5-1	-	-	TRBJ2-3	CASSSSPTDTQYF	TGCGCCAGCAGCTCCTCCCCCACAGATACGCAGTATTTT
TRBV13	-	TRBD2	TRBJ2-3	CASSAPRSGLGKDTQYF	TGTGCCAGCAGCGCTCCCCGGTCGGGACTAGGGAAAGATACGCAGTATTTT
TRBV30	once	TRBD2	TRBJ2-1	CAWSRRGGSYNEQFF	TGTGCCTGGAGTCGAAGGGGAGGGTCCTACAATGAGCAGTTCTTC
TRBV11-3	-	-	TRBJ1-1	CASSKNSIAEAFF	TGTGCCAGCAGCAAGAATAGTATAGCTGAAGCTTTCTTT
TRBV28	-	-	TRBJ2-3	CASSFVGRTDTQYF	TGTGCCAGCAGTTTTGTGGGGCGCACAGATACGCAGTATTTT